Each of the 12 T cell receptor beta chains below was sequenced from the same sample in a study of metastatic and nonmetastatic thyroid tumors. TCRdb called clones again from the PCR reads with MiXCR. The sample has just over 20,000 clones, roughly 12% seen once. Thyroid surgery had not been preceded by any treatment in any patient. Sequencing input: blood. The receptor set was obtained from a female donor with papillary thyroid cancer or a benign thyroid nodule (not recorded which). Some clones in this sample may be carry-over from other donors' samples.

This clone was recorded many times. The chain employs TRBV11-2 and TRBJ2-5; D might be TRBD2 (6 bases). CDR3 length equals 18 residues. Trimming removed 6 bases at V and 1 base at J, with 24 bases between. Germline V CDR1 and CDR2: SGHAT, FQNNGV. CDR3 amino acids: CASRQTSIRDWTQETQYF. CDR3 bases: TGTGCCAGCAGACAAACCTCCATCCGGGACTGGACCCAAGAGACCCAGTACTTC.

As for this clone: A read error may account for a junction end that differs from germline. This rearrangement joins TRBV28 to TRBJ2-3, with D perhaps given as TRBD1 or TRBD2 (6 bases each). This CDR3 region has 16 residues. CDR1 is MDHEN and CDR2 is SYDVKM in the germline V gene. CDR3 sequence reads: CAGSRSWRGRTDTQYF. Here the CDR3 DNA reads TGTGCCGGCAGTCGAAGCTGGAGGGGGAGAACAGATACGCAGTATTTT.

The table lists this clone with many counts. The V call is TRBV20-1, the J call TRBJ1-2; a possible D gene is TRBD1 (5 bases). Deletions cut 5 bases from V and 0 bases from J, with 10 bases between. This CDR3 region has 13 residues. Germline lookup yields CDR1 DFQATT and CDR2 SNEGSKA (reference sequence). CDR3 bases: TGCAGTGCTTACGACAGTTCTAACTATGGCTACACCTTC. This codes for CSAYDSSNYGYTF.

This clone has at least ten counts. This chain connects TRBV5-1 to TRBJ2-3, with no clear D. Germline V gene data show CDR1 as SGHRS and CDR2 as YFSETQ. V shed 0 bases and J shed 2 bases, with 13 bases lying between them. The CDR3 totals 16 residues. The CDR3 nucleotides read TGCGCCAGCAGCTTGGCGGGCGGCGGATTCACAGATACGCAGTATTTT. Translating gives CASSLAGGGFTDTQYF.

This clone was seen ten or more times. The V gene is TRBV7-9, the J gene TRBJ2-7; no reliable D call. Germline assignment: CDR1 SEHNR and CDR2 FQNEAQ (reference sequence). V was trimmed by 7 bases and J by 0 bases, leaving 10 bases between them. The CDR3 is 13 residues long. The CDR3 nucleotides are TGTGCCAGCAACTCAAGGGTCTCCTACGAGCAGTACTTC. It codes for CASNSRVSYEQYF.

As for this clone: This may be a read error: a much more frequent sequence differs by one nucleotide. The CDR3 does not close with the conserved phenylalanine or tryptophan, likely indicating a read error. This chain connects TRBV11-2 to TRBJ2-5; 8 bases line up with TRBD1. This CDR3 has 15 residues. Unmatched junction bases numbered 6, after V lost 1 base and J lost 5 bases. Germline values: CDR1 SGHAT, CDR2 FQNNGV. The CDR3 loop reads CASSLVQGVGETQYL. The CDR3 bases are TGTGCCAGCAGCTTAGTACAGGGGGTCGGGGAGACCCAGTACCTC.

Many counts were recorded for this clone. With a much larger clone just one base away, this may be a read error. The identical CDR3 is also encoded by other nucleotide sequences in the sample. The chain carries TRBV27 and TRBJ1-1; no reliable D call. Germline CDR1 and CDR2: MNHEY and SMNVEV (reference sequence). The CDR3 consists of 11 residues. The CDR3 is CASSSRFEAFF. CDR3 nucleotide sequence: TGTGCCAGCAGTTCGCGCTTTGAAGCCTTCTTT.

A remark on this clone: A junction end diverges from the germline sequence, so it may reflect a read error. The chain is built from TRBV13 and TRBJ1-2; D uncertain. This CDR3 has 13 amino acids. The germline V gene encodes CDR1 PRHDT and CDR2 FYEKMQ (reference sequence). CDR3 in DNA: TGTGCCAGCAGCCTAGGATTTAACTATGGCTACACCTTC. Its translation: CASSLGFNYGYTF.

This clone has ten or more counts. The chain employs TRBV2 and TRBJ2-7, with 9 bases matching TRBD1. The J segment lost 3 bases and the V segment lost 6 bases, leaving 6 bases of the junction unmatched. Germline CDR1 reads SNHLY; CDR2 reads FYNNEI. The CDR3 length is 14 residues. The CDR3 protein is CASRASGQGYEQYF. CDR3 nucleotide sequence: TGTGCCAGCAGAGCCTCGGGACAGGGCTACGAGCAGTACTTC.

This chain connects TRBV10-3 to TRBJ2-1; possible D gene TRBD1, 8 bases. The CDR3 is 19 residues long. The germline CDR1 and CDR2 sequences are ENHRY and SYGVKD. V lost 6 bases and J 4 bases, leaving 28 bases between the germline ends. The CDR3 DNA is TGTGCCATCAGCGCCGACGTGTCGACCGGACAGGGAGGGTACAATGAGCAGTTCTTC. Its translation is CAISADVSTGQGGYNEQFF.

This clone was recorded at least ten times. At the DNA level, this CDR3 is encoded by other sequences in the same sample as well. The chain is built from TRBV7-2 and TRBJ2-7; 9 bases fit TRBD1. The ends lost 5 bases at V and 9 bases at J; junction bases unmatched: 11. Germline V lookup: CDR1 SGHTA, CDR2 FQGNSA. This CDR3 is built from 14 residues. CDR3: CASSPRGTGKVQYF. The DNA of the CDR3 is TGTGCCAGCAGCCCGAGGGGGACAGGGAAGGTGCAGTACTTC.

This clone was seen at least ten times. The chain combines TRBV29-1 with TRBJ1-1; D not certain. Germline CDR1 SQVTM, CDR2 ANQGSEA. The CDR3 totals 12 residues. The V end was cut by 7 bases, the J end by 4 bases, with 13 bases between. CDR3 loop: CSANRDFTEAFF. The CDR3 DNA sequence: TGCAGCGCCAACAGAGACTTCACTGAAGCTTTCTTT.